This T cell receptor (beta chain) originates from a study of neurological immune-mediated disorders. TCRdb re-called the 5' RACE reads with MiXCR, one entry per CDR3 protein. The sample shows about 36,000 distinct CDR3 sequences, 9% to 12% of them seen only once. The sample holds many counts of this clonotype. The CDR3 totals 13 residues. V was trimmed by 2 bases and J by 5 bases, leaving 11 bases between them. Germline lookup yields CDR1 SGHRS and CDR2 YFSETQ. The sequenced sample consisted of PBMCs. This clonotype originated in a young woman with HTLV-1-associated myelopathy (HAM/TSP). The chain joins TRBV5-1 to TRBJ2-7, with TRBD1 as a possible D gene (5 bases). The CDR3 DNA sequence: TGCGCCAGCAGCTTCAATTCAGGGAACGAGCAGTACTTC. Translating gives CASSFNSGNEQYF.